This T cell receptor beta chain was found in a study of control samples from healthy donors and cancer patients. CDR3 length: 15 residues. Clones were read by immunoSEQ multiplex PCR, and TCRdb kept only the in-frame ones, dropping some. This table has about 120,000 clones, roughly 92% appearing once. The receptor's source is a man aged 18 to 29 in good health. The J gene is TRBJ1-1, the V gene TRBV21-1. TRBV21-1 is a pseudogene. Sequences were obtained from blood. This chain's CDR3 is CASITFGRANTEAFF. As DNA, the CDR3 is TGTGCCAGCATTACATTCGGACGGGCTAACACTGAAGCTTTCTTT.